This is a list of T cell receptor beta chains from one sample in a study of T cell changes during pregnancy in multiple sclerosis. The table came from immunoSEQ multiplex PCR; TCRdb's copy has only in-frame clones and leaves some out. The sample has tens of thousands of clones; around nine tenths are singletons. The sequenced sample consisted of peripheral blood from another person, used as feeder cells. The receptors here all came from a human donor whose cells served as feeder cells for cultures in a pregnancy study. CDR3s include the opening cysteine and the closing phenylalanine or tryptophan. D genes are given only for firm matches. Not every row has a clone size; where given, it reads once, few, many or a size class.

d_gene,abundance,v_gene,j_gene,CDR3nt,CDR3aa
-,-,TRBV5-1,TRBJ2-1,TGCGCCAGCGGACTGGGTCCCTACAATGAGCAGTTCTTC,CASGLGPYNEQFF
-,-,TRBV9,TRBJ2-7,TGTGCCAGCAGCCCACACTTAGGCTACGAGCAGTACTTC,CASSPHLGYEQYF
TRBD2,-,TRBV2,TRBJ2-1,TGTGCCAGCAGTGTAGCGGGCAATGAGCAGTTCTTC,CASSVAGNEQFF
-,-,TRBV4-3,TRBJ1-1,TGCGCCAGCAGCCAGGCCCCGGGGGCCTACACTGAAGCTTTCTTT,CASSQAPGAYTEAFF
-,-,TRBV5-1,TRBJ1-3,TGCGCCAGCAACCTAGGGGACTCTGGAAACACCATATATTTT,CASNLGDSGNTIYF
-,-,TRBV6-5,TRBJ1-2,TGTGCCAGCAGCCCGAGACAGGACCTCTATGGCTACACCTTC,CASSPRQDLYGYTF
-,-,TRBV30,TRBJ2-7,TGTGCCTGGAGTTTTCTGTCCAGGGGCTACGAGCAGTACTTC,CAWSFLSRGYEQYF
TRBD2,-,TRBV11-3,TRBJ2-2,TGTGCCAGCAGCCCAAGAAAGCGGGGTCGGACCGGGGAGCTGTTTTTT,CASSPRKRGRTGELFF
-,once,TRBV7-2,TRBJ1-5,TGTGCCAGCAGCTCTCTCCGGGATAGCAATCAGCCCCAGCATTTT,CASSSLRDSNQPQHF
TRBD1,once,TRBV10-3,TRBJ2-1,TGTGCCATCCGCGCAGGGGGCCCCCTTGAGCAGTTCTTC,CAIRAGGPLEQFF
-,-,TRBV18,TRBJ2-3,TGTGCCAGCTCACCCTTATCAAGAGCCACAGATACGCAGTATTTT,CASSPLSRATDTQYF
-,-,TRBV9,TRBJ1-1,TGTGCCAGCAGCCCCATCGGAGGAGGGAACACTGAAGCTTTCTTT,CASSPIGGGNTEAFF
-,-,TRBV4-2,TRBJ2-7,TGTGCCAGCAGCCAGAGGGGAGAGCAGTACTTC,CASSQRGEQYF
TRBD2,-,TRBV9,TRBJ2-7,TGTGCCAGCAGCGGAGGGACTAGCGGGAGGGCCGAGGAGCAGTACTTC,CASSGGTSGRAEEQYF